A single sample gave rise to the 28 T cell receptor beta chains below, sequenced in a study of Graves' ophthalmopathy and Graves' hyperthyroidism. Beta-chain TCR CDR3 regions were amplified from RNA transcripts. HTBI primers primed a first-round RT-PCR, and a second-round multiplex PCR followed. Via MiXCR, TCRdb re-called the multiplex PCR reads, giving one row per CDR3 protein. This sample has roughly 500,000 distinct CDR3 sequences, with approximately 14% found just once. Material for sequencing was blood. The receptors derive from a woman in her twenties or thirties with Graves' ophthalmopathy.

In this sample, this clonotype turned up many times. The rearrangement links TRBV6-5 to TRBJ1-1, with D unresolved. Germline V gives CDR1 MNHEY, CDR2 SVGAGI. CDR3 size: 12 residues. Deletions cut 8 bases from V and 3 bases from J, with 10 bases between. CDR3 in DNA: TGTGCCAGCTGGACGGACTACACTGAAGCTTTCTTT. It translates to CASWTDYTEAFF.

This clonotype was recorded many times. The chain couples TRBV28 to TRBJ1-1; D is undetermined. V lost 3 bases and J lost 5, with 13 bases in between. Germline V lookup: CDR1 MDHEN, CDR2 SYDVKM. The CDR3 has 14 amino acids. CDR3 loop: CASSLWRLDTEAFF. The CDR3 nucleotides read TGTGCCAGCAGTTTGTGGCGGCTGGATACTGAAGCTTTCTTT.

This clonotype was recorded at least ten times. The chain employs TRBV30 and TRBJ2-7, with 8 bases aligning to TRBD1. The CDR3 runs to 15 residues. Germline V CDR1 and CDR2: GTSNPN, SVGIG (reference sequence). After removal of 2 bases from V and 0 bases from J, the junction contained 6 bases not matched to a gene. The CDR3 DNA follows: TGTGCCTGGAGTCAGGGACAGGACGGCTCCTACGAGCAGTACTTC. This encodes CAWSQGQDGSYEQYF. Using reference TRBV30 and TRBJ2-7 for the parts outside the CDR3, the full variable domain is SQTIHQWPATLVQPVGSPLSLECTVEGTSNPNLYWYRQAAGRGLQLLFYSVGIGQISSEVPQNLSASRPQDRQFILSSKKLLLSDSGFYLCAWSQGQDGSYEQYFGPGTRLTVT.

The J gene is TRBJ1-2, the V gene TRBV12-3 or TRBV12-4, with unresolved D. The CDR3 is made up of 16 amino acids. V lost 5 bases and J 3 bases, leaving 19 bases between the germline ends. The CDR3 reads CASSPGILTDDYGYTF. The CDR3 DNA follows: TGTGCCAGCAGTCCCGGAATCTTAACAGATGACTATGGCTACACCTTC.

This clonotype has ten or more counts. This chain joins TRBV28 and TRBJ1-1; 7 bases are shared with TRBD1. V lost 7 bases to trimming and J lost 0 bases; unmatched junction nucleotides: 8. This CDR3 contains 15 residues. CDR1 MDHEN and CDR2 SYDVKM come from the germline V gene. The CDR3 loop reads CASNQGVGMNTEAFF. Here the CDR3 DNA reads TGTGCCAGCAACCAGGGGGTGGGGATGAACACTGAAGCTTTCTTT. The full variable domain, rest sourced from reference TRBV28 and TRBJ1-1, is DVKVTQSSRYLVKRTGEKVFLECVQDMDHENMFWYRQDPGLGLRLIYFSYDVKMKEKGDIPEGYSVSREKKERFSLILESASTNQTSMYLCASNQGVGMNTEAFFGQGTRLTVV.

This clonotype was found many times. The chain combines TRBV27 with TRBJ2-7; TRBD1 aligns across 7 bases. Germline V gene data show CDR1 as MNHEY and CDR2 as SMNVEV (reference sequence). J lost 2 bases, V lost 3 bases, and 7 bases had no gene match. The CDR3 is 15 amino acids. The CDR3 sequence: CASSLNGDSPYEQYF. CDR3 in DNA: TGTGCCAGCAGTTTGAATGGGGACAGCCCCTACGAGCAGTACTTC.

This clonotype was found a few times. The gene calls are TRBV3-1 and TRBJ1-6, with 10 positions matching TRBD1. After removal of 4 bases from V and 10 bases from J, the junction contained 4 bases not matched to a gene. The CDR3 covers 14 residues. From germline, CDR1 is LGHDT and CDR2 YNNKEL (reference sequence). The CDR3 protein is CASSRGTGDSPLHF. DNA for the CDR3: TGTGCCAGCAGCCGAGGGACAGGGGACTCACCCCTCCACTTT.

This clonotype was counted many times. CDR3 in amino acids: CASRHDESTGGLNSPLHF. DNA of the CDR3: TGTGCCAGCCGCCATGACGAATCCACAGGGGGCCTTAATTCACCCCTCCACTTT. The V gene is TRBV12-3 or TRBV12-4, the J gene TRBJ1-6; 9 nucleotides line up with TRBD1. The trim removed 8 bases at V and 6 bases at J, leaving 17 bases unmatched. The CDR3 is made up of 18 amino acids.

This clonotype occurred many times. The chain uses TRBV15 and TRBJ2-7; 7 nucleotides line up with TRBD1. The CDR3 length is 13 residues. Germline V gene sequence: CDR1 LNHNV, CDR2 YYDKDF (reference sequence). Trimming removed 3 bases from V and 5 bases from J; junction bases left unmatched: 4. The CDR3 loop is CATSRTGINEQYF. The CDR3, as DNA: TGTGCCACCAGCAGGACAGGGATCAACGAGCAGTACTTC.

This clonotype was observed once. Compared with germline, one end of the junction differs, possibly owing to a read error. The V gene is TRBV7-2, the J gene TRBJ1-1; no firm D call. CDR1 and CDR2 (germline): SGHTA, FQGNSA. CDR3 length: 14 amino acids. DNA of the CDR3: TGTGCCAGCAGCTTATTTCAGGAGAACACTGAATCTTTCTTT. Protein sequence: CASSLFQENTESFF.

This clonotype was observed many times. The CDR3 sequence: CASSFGGGSYEQYF. The CDR3 bases are TGTGCCAGCAGTTTTGGCGGGGGGTCCTACGAGCAGTACTTC. This chain connects TRBV27 to TRBJ2-7; 8 bases match TRBD2. J was trimmed by 1 base and V by 3 bases; bases with no gene match: 2. The CDR3 is 14 amino acids. Germline V lookup: CDR1 MNHEY, CDR2 SMNVEV (reference sequence).

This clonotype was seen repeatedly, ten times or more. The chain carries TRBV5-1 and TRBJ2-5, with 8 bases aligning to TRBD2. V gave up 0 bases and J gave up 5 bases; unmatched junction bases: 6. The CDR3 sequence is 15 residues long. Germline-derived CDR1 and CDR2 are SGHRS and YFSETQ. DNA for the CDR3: TGCGCCAGCAGCTTGGGGCCTAGCGGGTTGGAGACCCAGTACTTC. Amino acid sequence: CASSLGPSGLETQYF.

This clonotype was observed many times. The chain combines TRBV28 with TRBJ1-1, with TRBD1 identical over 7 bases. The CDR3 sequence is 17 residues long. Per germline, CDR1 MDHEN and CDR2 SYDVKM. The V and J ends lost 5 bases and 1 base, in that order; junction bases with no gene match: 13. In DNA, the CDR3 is TGTGCCAGCAGTCTCCCCAAGACAGGGACGACGAACACTGAAGCTTTCTTT. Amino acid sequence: CASSLPKTGTTNTEAFF.

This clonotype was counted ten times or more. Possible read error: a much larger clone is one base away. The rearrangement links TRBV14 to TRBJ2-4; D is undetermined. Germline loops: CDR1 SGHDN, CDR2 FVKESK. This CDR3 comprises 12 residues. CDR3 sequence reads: CASSQDRNIRYF. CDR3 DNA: TGTGCCAGCAGCCAAGATCGAAACATTCGGTACTTC.

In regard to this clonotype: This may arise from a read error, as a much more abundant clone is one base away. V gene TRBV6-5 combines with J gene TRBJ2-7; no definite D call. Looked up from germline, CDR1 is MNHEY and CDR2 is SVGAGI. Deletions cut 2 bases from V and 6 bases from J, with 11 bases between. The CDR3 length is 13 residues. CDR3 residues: CASSYPPFSEQYF. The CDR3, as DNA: TGTGCCAGCAGTTACCCACCGTTTAGCGAGCAGTACTTC.

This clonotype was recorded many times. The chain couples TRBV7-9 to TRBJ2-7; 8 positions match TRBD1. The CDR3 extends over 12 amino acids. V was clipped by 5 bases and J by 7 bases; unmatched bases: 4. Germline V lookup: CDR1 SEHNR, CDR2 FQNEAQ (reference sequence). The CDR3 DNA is TGTGCCAGCAGCCCGGACAGGGCGGAGCAGTACTTC. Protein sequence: CASSPDRAEQYF.

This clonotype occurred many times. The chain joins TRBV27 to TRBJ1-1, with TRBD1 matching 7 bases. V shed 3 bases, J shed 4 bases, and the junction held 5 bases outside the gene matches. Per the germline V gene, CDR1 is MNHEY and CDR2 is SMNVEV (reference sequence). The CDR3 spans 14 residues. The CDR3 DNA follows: TGTGCCAGCAGTTTCGAGGGGGCGCGCACTGAAGCTTTCTTT. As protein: CASSFEGARTEAFF.

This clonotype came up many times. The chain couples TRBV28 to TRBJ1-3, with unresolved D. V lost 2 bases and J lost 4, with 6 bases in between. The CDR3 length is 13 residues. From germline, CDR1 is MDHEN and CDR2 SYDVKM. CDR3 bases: TGTGCCAGCAGTTTAATCTGGGGAAACACCATATATTTT. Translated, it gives CASSLIWGNTIYF.

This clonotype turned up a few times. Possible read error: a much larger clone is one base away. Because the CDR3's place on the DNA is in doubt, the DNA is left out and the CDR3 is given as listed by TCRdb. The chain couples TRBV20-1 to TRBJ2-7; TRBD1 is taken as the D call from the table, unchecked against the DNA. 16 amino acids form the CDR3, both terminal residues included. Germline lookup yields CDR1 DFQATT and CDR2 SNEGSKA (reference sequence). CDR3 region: CSAWGTGSQGSHEQCF.

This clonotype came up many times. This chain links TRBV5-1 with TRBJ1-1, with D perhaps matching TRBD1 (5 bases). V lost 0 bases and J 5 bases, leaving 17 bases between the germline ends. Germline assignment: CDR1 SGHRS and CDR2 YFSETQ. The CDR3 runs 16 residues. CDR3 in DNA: TGCGCCAGCAGCTTGGGCTCGGGGCCCAGCGGGACTGAAGCTTTCTTT. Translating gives CASSLGSGPSGTEAFF.

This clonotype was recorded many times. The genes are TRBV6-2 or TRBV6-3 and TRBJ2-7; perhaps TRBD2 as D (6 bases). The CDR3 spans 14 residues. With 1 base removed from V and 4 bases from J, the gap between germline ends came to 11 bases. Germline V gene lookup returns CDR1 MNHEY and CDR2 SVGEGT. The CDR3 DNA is TGTGCCAGCAGTTACTTCGGGAGTGGGTACGAGCAGTACTTC. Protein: CASSYFGSGYEQYF.

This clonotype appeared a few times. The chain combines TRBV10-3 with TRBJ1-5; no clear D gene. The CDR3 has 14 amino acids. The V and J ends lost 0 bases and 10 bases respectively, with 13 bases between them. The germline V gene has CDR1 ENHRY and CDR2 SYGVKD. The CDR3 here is CAISESASGVPQHF. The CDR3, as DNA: TGTGCCATCAGTGAGTCGGCGAGCGGGGTTCCCCAGCATTTT.

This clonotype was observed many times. The CDR3 reads CSARALAGLETQYF. The CDR3 DNA follows: TGCAGTGCTAGAGCCCTTGCGGGCCTTGAGACCCAGTACTTC. V usage is TRBV20-1 and J usage is TRBJ2-5; D might be TRBD2 (5 bases). CDR1 is DFQATT and CDR2 is SNEGSKA in the germline V gene (reference sequence). V was pared by 1 base and J by 5 bases, with 14 bases between. CDR3 length equals 14 residues.

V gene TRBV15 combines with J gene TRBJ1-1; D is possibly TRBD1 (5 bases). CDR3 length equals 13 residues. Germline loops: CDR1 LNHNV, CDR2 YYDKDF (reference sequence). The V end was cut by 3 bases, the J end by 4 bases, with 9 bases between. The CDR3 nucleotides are TGTGCCACCAGCAGGAGGGGTGGCACTGAAGCTTTCTTT. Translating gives CATSRRGGTEAFF.

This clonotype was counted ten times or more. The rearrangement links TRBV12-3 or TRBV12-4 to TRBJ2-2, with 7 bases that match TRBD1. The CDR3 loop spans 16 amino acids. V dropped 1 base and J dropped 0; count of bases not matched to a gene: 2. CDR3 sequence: CASSLGGGANTGELFF. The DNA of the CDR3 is TGTGCCAGCAGTTTAGGAGGGGGCGCGAACACCGGGGAGCTGTTTTTT.

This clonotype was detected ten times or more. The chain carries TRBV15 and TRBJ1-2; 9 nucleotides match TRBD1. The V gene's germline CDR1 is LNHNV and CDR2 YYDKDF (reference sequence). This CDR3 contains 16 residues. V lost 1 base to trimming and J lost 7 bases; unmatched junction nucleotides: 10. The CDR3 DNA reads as TGTGCCACCAGCAGAGTCCCGGGACAGGGACTTGCTGGCTACACCTTC. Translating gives CATSRVPGQGLAGYTF.

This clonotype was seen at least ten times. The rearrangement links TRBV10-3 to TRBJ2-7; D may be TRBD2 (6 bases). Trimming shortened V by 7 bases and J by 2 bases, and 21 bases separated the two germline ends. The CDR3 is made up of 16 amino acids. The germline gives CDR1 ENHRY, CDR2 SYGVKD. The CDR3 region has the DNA TGTGCCATCAAGTTTTGGGGGGATAATGGGGCCTACGAGCAGTACTTC. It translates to CAIKFWGDNGAYEQYF.

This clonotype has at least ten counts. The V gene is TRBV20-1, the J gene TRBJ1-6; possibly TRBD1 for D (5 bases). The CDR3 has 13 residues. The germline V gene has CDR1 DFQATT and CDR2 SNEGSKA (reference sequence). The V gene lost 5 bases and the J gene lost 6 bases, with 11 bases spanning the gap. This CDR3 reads CSAAGRLNSPLHF. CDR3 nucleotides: TGCAGTGCTGCGGGACGGCTTAATTCACCCCTCCACTTT.